Shown below are 31 T cell receptor beta chains from a single sample sequenced in a study of shared clonotypes between healthy human individuals. The repertoire was sequenced with immunoSEQ multiplex PCR; TCRdb's copy has only in-frame clones and lacks some. The sample carries about 1,800,000 clones, around 96% recorded once. Naive CD8 isolation took CD45RO-negative cells positively selected for CCR7 and excluded terminally differentiated effector memory CD45RA+ cells. The sample comprised naive CD8+ T cells sorted from blood. Receptors originate from a young man in good health.

Notes on this clone: Germline is not matched at one junction end, which may reflect a read error. The chain carries TRBV7-7 and TRBJ2-2; D not resolved. CDR3 length: 16 amino acids. Germline V gene sequence: CDR1 SSHAT, CDR2 FNYEAQ (reference sequence). In DNA form, the CDR3 reads TGTGCTAGCAGCTTAGAATTAGTCCCGAACACCGGGGAGCTGTTTTTT. This translates into CASSLELVPNTGELFF.

This chain links TRBV11-2 with TRBJ2-3, with TRBD2 matching over 7 bases. Losses at the gene ends were 2 bases for V and 0 bases for J; bases not matched to a gene: 11. The CDR3 runs to 18 residues. Germline V gene lookup returns CDR1 SGHAT and CDR2 FQNNGV. For the CDR3, the DNA is TGTGCCAGCAGCTTATTGGCGGGAGTGGCTTCTAGCACAGATACGCAGTATTTT. Translating it yields CASSLLAGVASSTDTQYF.

The gene calls are TRBV7-9 and TRBJ1-1, with 8 nucleotides matching TRBD1. The length of the CDR3 is 16 residues. CDR1 is SEHNR, CDR2 FQNEAQ, per germline (reference sequence). V was clipped by 2 bases and J by 4 bases; unmatched bases: 9. The CDR3 DNA sequence: TGTGCCAGCAGCTTACCCTCAGGACAGGGTGGCACTGAAGCTTTCTTT. Translated: CASSLPSGQGGTEAFF.

The V gene is TRBV28, the J gene TRBJ2-1; D is possibly TRBD2 (5 bases). The CDR3 has 13 amino acids. The germline V gene has CDR1 MDHEN and CDR2 SYDVKM. V lost 3 bases and J 8 bases, leaving 11 bases between the germline ends. CDR3 amino acids: CASSFTGIYEQFF. As DNA, the CDR3 is TGTGCCAGCAGTTTCACGGGAATCTATGAGCAGTTCTTC.

In regard to this clone: Additional DNA sequences in this sample encode the identical CDR3. The chain recombines TRBV28 with TRBJ1-2; D gene ambiguous. The CDR3 covers 13 residues. Germline values: CDR1 MDHEN, CDR2 SYDVKM. V shed 5 bases and J shed 4 bases, with 11 bases lying between them. CDR3 nucleotide sequence: TGTGCCAGCAGTCCCGGAGAAGGCTATGGCTACACCTTC. Amino acids: CASSPGEGYGYTF.

The chain employs TRBV25-1 and TRBJ1-6; D not certain. Trimming took 2 bases from V and 6 from J, leaving 11 bases between them. CDR1 and CDR2 (germline): MGHDK, SYGVNS. The CDR3 is 15 residues long. Here the CDR3 DNA reads TGTGCCAGCAGTGAAAAAGGGTTTTCTAATTCACCCCTCCACTTT. Translation gives CASSEKGFSNSPLHF.

The chain couples TRBV27 to TRBJ2-5; the D is unclear. The CDR3 contains 13 residues. Per germline, CDR1 MNHEY and CDR2 SMNVEV (reference sequence). The V end was cut by 2 bases, the J end by 7 bases, with 11 bases between. The CDR3 is CASSLNPLGTQYF. CDR3 nucleotide sequence: TGTGCCAGCAGTTTAAACCCCCTGGGGACCCAGTACTTC.

A remark on this clone: The same CDR3 arises from other DNA sequences in this sample as well. The chain links TRBV27 to TRBJ2-6, with D unresolved. The CDR3 loop spans 13 amino acids. Deletions cut 5 bases from V and 4 bases from J, with 6 bases between. CDR1 is MNHEY, CDR2 SMNVEV, per germline (reference sequence). Here the CDR3 reads CASSPTGANVLTF. CDR3 coding DNA: TGTGCCAGCAGTCCGACGGGGGCCAACGTCCTGACTTTC. Based on the CDR3 plus reference TRBV27 and TRBJ2-6, the full variable domain is EAQVTQNPRYLITVTGKKLTVTCSQNMNHEYMSWYRQDPGLGLRQIYYSMNVEVTDKGDVPEGYKVSRKEKRNFPLILESPSPNQTSLYFCASSPTGANVLTFGAGSRLTVL.

This clone was detected only once. The chain uses TRBV10-1 and TRBJ2-7; 8 bases match TRBD2. Germline trimming cut 0 bases from V and 3 bases from J; bases unmatched to any gene: 13. Germline values: CDR1 WNHNN, CDR2 SYGVQD (reference sequence). The CDR3 length is 18 residues. The CDR3 protein is CASSESKERAGGLYEQYF. The CDR3 region has the DNA TGCGCCAGCAGTGAGTCTAAGGAAAGGGCGGGAGGCCTCTACGAGCAGTACTTC.

This rearrangement joins TRBV7-2 to TRBJ2-7; 7 bases line up with TRBD1. The V segment lost 4 bases and the J segment 5 bases; nucleotides outside the gene matches: 8. This CDR3 comprises 14 residues. Germline V gives CDR1 SGHTA, CDR2 FQGNSA. CDR3 bases: TGTGCCAGCAGCTCATACAGGGGTTTGGACGAGCAGTACTTC. Residues: CASSSYRGLDEQYF.

V is TRBV30 and J is TRBJ2-7; D is perhaps TRBD1 (6 bases). Looked up from germline, CDR1 is GTSNPN and CDR2 is SVGIG (reference sequence). CDR3 length: 13 residues. V was shortened by 5 bases and J by 1 base, with 12 bases between the two germline ends. The CDR3 nucleotides are TGTGCCTGGGACTACAGGGAATCCTACGAGCAGTACTTC. Protein product: CAWDYRESYEQYF.

V gene TRBV27 combines with J gene TRBJ2-7; the match to TRBD2 covers 12 bases. The trim removed 5 bases at V and 2 bases at J, leaving 10 bases unmatched. The CDR3 spans 17 residues. From germline, CDR1 is MNHEY and CDR2 SMNVEV (reference sequence). CDR3 protein: CASSLLTSGGPTYEQYF. The CDR3, as DNA: TGTGCCAGCAGTCTCTTGACTAGCGGGGGCCCTACCTACGAGCAGTACTTC.

This chain links TRBV5-1 with TRBJ2-2, with unresolved D. V shed 0 bases and J shed 4 bases, with 4 bases lying between them. The CDR3 covers 13 residues. The germline CDR1 and CDR2 sequences are SGHRS and YFSETQ. CDR3 in amino acids: CASSLDFTGELFF. The CDR3 bases are TGCGCCAGCAGCTTGGATTTCACCGGGGAGCTGTTTTTT.

On this clone itself: Additional DNA sequences in this sample encode the identical CDR3. The chain carries TRBV13 and TRBJ2-5; D not certain. This CDR3 has 13 amino acids. With 0 bases removed from V and 5 bases from J, the gap between germline ends came to 7 bases. Germline V CDR1 and CDR2: PRHDT, FYEKMQ (reference sequence). The CDR3, as DNA: TGTGCCAGCAGCTTAGGCCGCAGCGAGACCCAGTACTTC. Translation: CASSLGRSETQYF.

A remark on this clone: The sample carries other DNA sequences with the same CDR3. The chain is built from TRBV7-6 and TRBJ2-1; 9 bases line up with TRBD2. Germline CDR1 and CDR2: SGHVS and FNYEAQ. CDR3 length equals 14 residues. V dropped 1 base and J dropped 8; count of bases not matched to a gene: 3. The chain's CDR3 is CASSLVLAGDEQFF. The CDR3 DNA sequence: TGTGCCAGCAGCTTAGTACTAGCGGGCGATGAGCAGTTCTTC.

J is TRBJ2-5 and V is TRBV10-2, with 8 bases identical to TRBD2. The CDR3 is 18 residues long. Germline CDR1 reads WSHSY; CDR2 reads SAAADI. The trim removed 1 base at V and 1 base at J, leaving 11 bases unmatched. The CDR3 DNA is TGCGCCAGCAGTGAGTTAATAGCGGGGAGAACCATCCAAGAGACCCAGTACTTC. Its translation is CASSELIAGRTIQETQYF.

V and J are TRBV7-9 and TRBJ1-4; 9 bases align to TRBD1. V lost 5 bases to trimming and J lost 8 bases; unmatched junction nucleotides: 12. Per the germline V gene, CDR1 is SEHNR and CDR2 is FQNEAQ (reference sequence). CDR3 length equals 16 residues. This CDR3 is CASSATLQGAGEKLFF. The CDR3 DNA follows: TGTGCCAGCAGCGCGACTTTACAGGGGGCGGGGGAAAAACTGTTTTTT.

In this sample, this clone turned up once. This rearrangement joins TRBV4-3 to TRBJ2-3, with D tentatively TRBD1 (5 bases). The CDR3 contains 14 residues. Trimming removed 1 base from V and 1 base from J, with 6 bases in between. Per the germline V gene, CDR1 is LGHNA and CDR2 is YSLEER. DNA of the CDR3: TGCGCCAGCAGCCAAGCACAGGGCACAGATACGCAGTATTTT. It encodes CASSQAQGTDTQYF.

In the case of this clone: Other DNA sequences in the same sample also yield this CDR3. The V and J genes are TRBV28 and TRBJ2-7; a weak D match, TRBD2 (6 bases). This CDR3 has 14 amino acids. Germline values: CDR1 MDHEN, CDR2 SYDVKM. Trimming left V 4 bases short and J 1 base short, with 11 bases between. The CDR3 DNA follows: TGTGCCAGCAGTTCTAGACTAGGTTCCTACGAGCAGTACTTC. Translation: CASSSRLGSYEQYF.

The V and J genes are TRBV7-9 and TRBJ1-1; D is ambiguous. Germline CDR1 reads SEHNR; CDR2 reads FQNEAQ (reference sequence). Trimming stripped 7 bases from V and 1 base from J, with 7 bases between. CDR3 length equals 12 residues. In DNA, the CDR3 is TGTGCCAGCATCTGGGGGAACACTGAAGCTTTCTTT. Translated, it gives CASIWGNTEAFF.

J is TRBJ1-1 and V is TRBV4-1, with unresolved D. V was clipped by 2 bases and J by 0 bases, with 16 bases between them. This CDR3 has 17 residues. The germline CDR1 and CDR2 sequences are MGHRA and YSYEKL. CDR3 sequence reads: CASSQMVPPMLNTEAFF. The CDR3 DNA reads as TGCGCCAGCAGCCAAATGGTCCCGCCAATGTTGAACACTGAAGCTTTCTTT.

The chain has TRBV4-3 and TRBJ2-3; D remains ambiguous. Trimming pared 4 bases from V and 4 bases from J, leaving 12 bases between. Germline-derived CDR1 and CDR2 are LGHNA and YSLEER. The CDR3 runs 14 residues. CDR3 sequence (DNA): TGCGCCAGCAGCCCGACCCACCGGCCAGATACGCAGTATTTT. This encodes CASSPTHRPDTQYF.

V gene TRBV6-5 combines with J gene TRBJ2-1; the match to TRBD1 covers 9 bases. Looked up from germline, CDR1 is MNHEY and CDR2 is SVGAGI. J was trimmed by 3 bases and V by 2 bases; bases with no gene match: 2. CDR3 length equals 15 residues. CDR3 in amino acids: CASSYGGQGYNEQFF. The CDR3 nucleotides are TGTGCCAGCAGTTACGGGGGACAGGGCTACAATGAGCAGTTCTTC.

CDR3 nucleotide sequence: TGTGCCAGCAGCCCGGAAGCAACTAGCACAGATACGCAGTATTTT. Its translation: CASSPEATSTDTQYF. The chain is built from TRBV14 and TRBJ2-3; D is uncertain. The germline V gene has CDR1 SGHDN and CDR2 FVKESK. This CDR3 comprises 15 residues. V was shortened by 4 bases and J by 0 bases, with 11 bases between the two germline ends.

V and J are TRBV5-1 and TRBJ1-1; D gene uncertain. This CDR3 contains 14 residues. V was shortened by 2 bases and J by 1 base, with 9 bases between the two germline ends. The germline V gene encodes CDR1 SGHRS and CDR2 YFSETQ. CDR3 nucleotides: TGCGCCAGCAGCTTAGAGGGAACGAACACTGAAGCTTTCTTT. This gives the protein CASSLEGTNTEAFF.

This chain joins TRBV5-1 and TRBJ2-3, with 7 bases matching TRBD1. The J segment lost 2 bases and the V segment lost 4 bases, leaving 7 bases of the junction unmatched. The CDR3 spans 15 residues. Looked up from germline, CDR1 is SGHRS and CDR2 is YFSETQ. CDR3 protein: CASSMDRPNTDTQYF. Here the CDR3 DNA reads TGCGCCAGCAGCATGGACAGGCCAAACACAGATACGCAGTATTTT. Based on the CDR3 plus reference TRBV5-1 and TRBJ2-3, the full variable domain is KAGVTQTPRYLIKTRGQQVTLSCSPISGHRSVSWYQQTPGQGLQFLFEYFSETQRNKGNFPGRFSGRQFSNSRSEMNVSTLELGDSALYLCASSMDRPNTDTQYFGPGTRLTVL.

For this clone: Other DNA sequences of this sample code for an identical CDR3. The chain carries TRBV9 and TRBJ2-2; D is ambiguous. Germline CDR1 reads SGDLS; CDR2 reads YYNGEE. Trimming took off 2 bases at V and 6 bases at J, with 5 bases between the two ends. The CDR3 sequence is 12 residues long. CDR3 nucleotide sequence: TGTGCCAGCAGCGTTGACCCCGGGGAGCTGTTTTTT. Translated, it gives CASSVDPGELFF.

V gene TRBV6-5 combines with J gene TRBJ1-5; 7 nucleotides agree with TRBD1. The CDR3 loop spans 15 amino acids. The germline CDR1 and CDR2 sequences are MNHEY and SVGAGI. The V segment lost 6 bases and the J segment 6 bases; nucleotides outside the gene matches: 11. CDR3 amino acids: CASSVDRANRQPQHF. For the CDR3, the DNA is TGTGCCAGCAGCGTAGACAGGGCAAACCGTCAGCCCCAGCATTTT.

The chain is built from TRBV5-6 and TRBJ2-7; D not certain. Between the trimmed V and J ends, which lost 4 bases and 1 base, there was a span of 12 bases. The germline CDR1 and CDR2 sequences are SGHDT and YYEEEE. The CDR3 consists of 14 residues. Here the CDR3 reads CASSPSPLSYEQYF. The CDR3 region has the DNA TGTGCCAGCAGCCCCAGCCCGTTATCCTACGAGCAGTACTTC.

The genes are TRBV5-4 and TRBJ2-7; D is perhaps TRBD1 or TRBD2 (5 bases each). The CDR3 consists of 13 residues. The ends were cut back, 3 bases at V and 5 bases at J, with 12 bases in the middle. CDR1 and CDR2 (germline): SGHNT, YYREEE (reference sequence). CDR3 amino acids: CASSYTGANEQYF. CDR3 nucleotides: TGTGCCAGCAGCTATACCGGGGCCAACGAGCAGTACTTC.

The chain uses TRBV27 and TRBJ2-3; tentatively, D is TRBD2 (5 bases). Between the trimmed V and J ends, which lost 6 bases and 2 bases, there was a span of 12 bases. This CDR3 spans 14 amino acids. Looked up from germline, CDR1 is MNHEY and CDR2 is SMNVEV (reference sequence). CDR3 sequence (DNA): TGTGCCAGCAGCGTACCCGGGGTCACAGATACGCAGTATTTT. Residues: CASSVPGVTDTQYF.